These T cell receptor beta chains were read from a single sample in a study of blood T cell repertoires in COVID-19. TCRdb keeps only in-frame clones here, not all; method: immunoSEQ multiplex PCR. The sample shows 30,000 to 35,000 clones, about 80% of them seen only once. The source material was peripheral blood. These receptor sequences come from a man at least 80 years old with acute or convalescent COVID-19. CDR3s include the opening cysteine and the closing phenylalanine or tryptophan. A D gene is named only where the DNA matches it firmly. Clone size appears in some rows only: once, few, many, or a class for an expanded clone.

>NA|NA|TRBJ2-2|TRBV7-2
CASSLSQNTGELFF
TGTGCCAGCAGCTTATCCCAGAACACCGGGGAGCTGTTTTTT
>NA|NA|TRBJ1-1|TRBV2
CASRQAGAPNTEAFF
TGTGCCAGCAGACAAGCGGGGGCCCCGAACACTGAAGCTTTCTTT
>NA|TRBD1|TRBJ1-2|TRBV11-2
CASSLVQGAYGYTF
TGTGCCAGCAGCTTAGTACAGGGGGCTTACGGCTACACCTTC
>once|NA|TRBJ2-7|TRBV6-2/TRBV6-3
CASSYGGVRSYEQYF
TGTGCCAGCAGTTACGGAGGTGTCCGCTCCTACGAGCAGTACTTC
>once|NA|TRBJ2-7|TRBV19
CASSIGDLGYEQYF
TGTGCCAGTAGTATTGGGGACTTGGGTTACGAGCAGTACTTC
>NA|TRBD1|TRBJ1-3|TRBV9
CASSGQGAGNTIYF
TGTGCCAGCAGCGGACAGGGGGCTGGAAACACCATATATTTT
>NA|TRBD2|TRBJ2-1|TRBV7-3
CASSPLAGGRHEQFF
TGTGCCAGCAGCCCTCTAGCGGGGGGCAGACATGAGCAGTTCTTC
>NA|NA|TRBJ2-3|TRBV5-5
CASTNPWAAATQYF
TGTGCCAGCACAAACCCGTGGGCAGCGGCTACGCAGTATTTT
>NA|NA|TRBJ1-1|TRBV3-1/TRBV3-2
CASSPGLNVNTEAFF
TGTGCCAGCAGCCCCGGACTGAACGTGAACACTGAAGCTTTCTTT
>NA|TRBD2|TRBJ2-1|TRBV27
CASRGGLADYNEQFF
TGTGCCAGCAGGGGAGGACTAGCGGATTACAATGAGCAGTTCTTC
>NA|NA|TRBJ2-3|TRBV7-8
CASSLAGGTDTQYF
TGTGCCAGCAGCTTAGCGGGAGGCACAGATACGCAGTATTTT
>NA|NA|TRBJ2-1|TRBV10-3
CAISEKVSGGRSYNEQFF
TGTGCCATCAGTGAGAAGGTTAGCGGAGGGCGCTCCTACAATGAGCAGTTCTTC
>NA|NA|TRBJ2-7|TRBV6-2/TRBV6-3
CASSYERTELYEQYF
TGTGCCAGCAGTTATGAGAGGACAGAGCTTTACGAGCAGTACTTC
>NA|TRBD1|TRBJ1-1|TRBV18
CASSPPNRGFTEAFF
TGTGCCAGCTCACCGCCGAACAGGGGGTTCACTGAAGCTTTCTTT
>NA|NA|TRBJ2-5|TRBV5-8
CASSLDRQETQYF
TGTGCCAGCAGCTTGGATCGGCAAGAGACCCAGTACTTC
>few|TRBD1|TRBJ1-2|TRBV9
CASSGQGPYGYTF
TGTGCCAGCAGCGGACAGGGGCCTTATGGCTACACCTTC
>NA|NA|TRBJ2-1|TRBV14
CASSNSVSEQFF
TGTGCCAGCAGCAATTCCGTATCTGAGCAGTTCTTC
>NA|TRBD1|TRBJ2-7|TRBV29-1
CSVEATGGYEQYF
TGCAGCGTTGAAGCAACAGGGGGGTACGAGCAGTACTTC
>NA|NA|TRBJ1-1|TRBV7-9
CASSLAGGGTEAFF
TGTGCCAGCAGCTTAGCGGGGGGTGGCACTGAAGCTTTCTTT
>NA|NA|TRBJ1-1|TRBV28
CASSSSGVVNTEAFF
TGTGCCAGCAGTTCGAGCGGGGTAGTGAACACTGAAGCTTTCTTT
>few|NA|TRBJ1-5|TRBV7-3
CASSPQGNQPQHF
TGTGCCAGCAGCCCCCAGGGGAATCAGCCCCAGCATTTT
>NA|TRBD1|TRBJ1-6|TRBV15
CATSRDSPDRYNSPLHF
TGTGCCACCAGCAGAGATTCCCCGGACAGGTATAATTCACCCCTCCACTTT
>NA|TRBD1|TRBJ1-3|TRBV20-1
CSASIQGERTGNTIYF
TGCAGTGCTAGTATACAGGGGGAGAGAACTGGAAACACCATATATTTT
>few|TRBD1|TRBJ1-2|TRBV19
CASSRDRGPGGYGYTF
TGTGCCAGTAGTCGGGACAGGGGGCCGGGTGGCTATGGCTACACCTTC
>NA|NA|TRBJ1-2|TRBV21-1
CASSSRQDNYGYTF
TGTGCCAGCAGCTCCCGACAGGATAACTATGGCTACACCTTC
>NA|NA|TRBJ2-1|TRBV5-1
CASSHSALNAHNEQFF
TGCGCCAGCAGCCATAGCGCCCTGAACGCCCACAATGAGCAGTTCTTC
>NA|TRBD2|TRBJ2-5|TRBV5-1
CASSLAASGSQETQYF
TGCGCCAGCAGCTTGGCGGCTAGCGGGTCGCAAGAGACCCAGTACTTC
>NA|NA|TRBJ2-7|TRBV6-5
CASSWAGNEQYF
TGTGCCAGCAGCTGGGCAGGGAACGAGCAGTACTTC
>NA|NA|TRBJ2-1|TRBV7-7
CASSSQVGNEQFF
TGTGCTAGCAGCTCACAGGTGGGGAATGAGCAGTTCTTC
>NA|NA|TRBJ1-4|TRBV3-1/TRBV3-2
CASSHGAGWNEKLFF
TGTGCCAGCAGCCATGGGGCCGGATGGAATGAAAAACTGTTTTTT
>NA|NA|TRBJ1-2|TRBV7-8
CASSSGSVYGYTF
TGTGCCAGCAGCTCCGGGAGCGTCTATGGCTACACCTTC
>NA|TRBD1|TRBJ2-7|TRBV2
CASLLGRGTYEQYF
TGTGCCAGCCTCCTAGGCAGGGGGACCTACGAGCAGTACTTC
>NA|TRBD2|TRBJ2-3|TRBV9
CASSVEAGGPSIDTQYF
TGTGCCAGCAGCGTAGAAGCGGGAGGGCCCTCGATAGATACGCAGTATTTT
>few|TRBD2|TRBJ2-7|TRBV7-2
CASSPRLAGHEQYF
TGTGCCAGCAGCCCCCGACTAGCGGGCCACGAGCAGTACTTC
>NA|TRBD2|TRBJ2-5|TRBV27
CASSPNTGTSGNF
TGTGCCAGCAGTCCGAATACCGGGACTAGCGGGAACTTC
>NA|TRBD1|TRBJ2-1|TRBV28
CASSLFTGAGNEQFF
TGTGCCAGCAGTTTATTCACAGGGGCCGGCAATGAGCAGTTCTTC
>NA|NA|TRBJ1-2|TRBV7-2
CASSLDSVVPNF
TGTGCCAGCAGCTTAGATTCTGTGGTCCCTAACTTC
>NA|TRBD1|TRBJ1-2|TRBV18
CASSPKRQGATGYTF
TGTGCCAGCTCACCAAAGCGACAGGGGGCGACCGGCTACACCTTC
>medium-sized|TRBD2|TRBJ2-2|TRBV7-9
CASSLSAGFFVGELFF
TGTGCCAGCAGCTTATCAGCGGGGTTCTTCGTCGGGGAGCTGTTTTTT
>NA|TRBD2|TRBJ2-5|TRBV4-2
CASSQELASVQETQYF
TGTGCCAGCAGCCAGGAACTAGCGTCGGTTCAAGAGACCCAGTACTTC
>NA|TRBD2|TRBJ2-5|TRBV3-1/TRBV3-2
CASSQDPGLAGGRETQYF
TGTGCCAGCAGCCAAGATCCCGGACTAGCGGGAGGGCGGGAGACCCAGTACTTC
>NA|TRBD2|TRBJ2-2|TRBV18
CASSPFSGRRDTGELFF
TGTGCCAGCTCACCTTTTAGCGGGAGAAGGGACACCGGGGAGCTGTTTTTT
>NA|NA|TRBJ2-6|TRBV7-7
CASSPLPGYGANVLTF
TGTGCCAGCAGCCCCCTACCAGGGTACGGGGCCAACGTCCTGACTTTC
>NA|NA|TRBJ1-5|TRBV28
CATYLTGLDQPQHF
TGTGCCACCTATTTGACGGGACTTGATCAGCCCCAGCATTTT
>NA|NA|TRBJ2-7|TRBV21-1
CASSLGRVSESEQYF
TGTGCCAGCAGCTTGGGGAGAGTATCGGAGAGCGAGCAGTACTTC
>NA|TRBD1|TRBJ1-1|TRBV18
CASSRRAGGMNTEAFF
TGTGCCAGCTCACGTCGCGCAGGGGGCATGAACACTGAAGCTTTCTTT
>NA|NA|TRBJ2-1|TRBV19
CASSGTSRTYNEQFF
TGTGCCAGTTCGGGGACTTCGAGAACCTACAATGAGCAGTTCTTC
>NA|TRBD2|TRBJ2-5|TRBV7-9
CASSPRLAGDRETQYF
TGTGCCAGCAGCCCCAGACTAGCGGGAGATAGAGAGACCCAGTACTTC
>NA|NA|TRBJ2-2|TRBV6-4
CASSGGTGELFF
TGTGCCAGCAGCGGGGGCACCGGGGAGCTGTTTTTT
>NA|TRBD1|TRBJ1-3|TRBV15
CATSRDTGGGNTIYF
TGTGCCACCAGCAGGGACACAGGGGGCGGAAACACCATATATTTT
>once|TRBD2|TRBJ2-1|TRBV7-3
CASSPGLAGGGEQFF
TGTGCCAGCAGCCCAGGACTAGCGGGAGGGGGTGAGCAGTTCTTC
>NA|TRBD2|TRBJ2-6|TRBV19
CASSITGGPSSGANVLTF
TGTGCCAGTAGTATTACGGGAGGGCCCAGCTCTGGGGCCAACGTCCTGACTTTC
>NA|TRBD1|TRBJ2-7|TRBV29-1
CSVLEWLGARGLSYEQYF
TGCAGCGTTCTCGAATGGTTGGGGGCCAGGGGGCTCTCCTACGAGCAGTACTTC
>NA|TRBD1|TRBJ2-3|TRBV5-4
CATRRSGQGGDTQYF
TGTGCCACACGACGCTCGGGACAGGGCGGTGATACGCAGTATTTT
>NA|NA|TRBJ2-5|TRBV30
CAWRLVMETQYF
TGTGCCTGGAGATTAGTGATGGAGACCCAGTACTTC
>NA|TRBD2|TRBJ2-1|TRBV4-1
CASSQGPSGTSGKQFF
TGCGCCAGCAGCCAAGGACCTTCTGGGACTAGCGGAAAGCAGTTCTTC
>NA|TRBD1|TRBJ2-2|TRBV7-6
CASRPGGTGVYTGELFF
TGTGCCAGCAGACCGGGCGGGACAGGGGTATACACCGGGGAGCTGTTTTTT